The text below deals with one TCR beta chain. This specimen belongs to a study of CD8+ T cells in alopecia areata. RNA extraction and reverse transcription yielded cDNA as sequencing template. Produced via immunoSEQ multiplex PCR; TCRdb's table is partial and in-frame only. The sample consists of 90,000 to 120,000 clones, approximately 59% of them appearing once. The receptor's source is a human donor in good health. Sequencing used CD8+ T cells sorted from blood.

As DNA, the CDR3 is TGTGCCAGTACCCCGGGGGGCGCTGCCTATGGCTACACCTTC. Encoded protein: CASTPGGAAYGYTF. The V call is TRBV6-5, the J call TRBJ1-2; D possibly corresponds to TRBD1 (6 bases). The germline V gene has CDR1 MNHEY and CDR2 SVGAGI. The CDR3 runs to 14 residues. V was cut by 9 bases and J by 4 bases, with 18 bases left in between.